What follows describes a single T cell receptor (beta chain). Its antigen remains unknown. This sample is part of a study of cytomegalovirus exposure and HLA in healthy donors. Study-wide results and caveats: In vitro data verified a few CMV-associated chains as specific for CMV antigens.

PCR amplification relied on 60 Vbeta primers (plus 13 Jbeta primers). The data were produced by immunoSEQ multiplex PCR, yet TCRdb's version contains in-frame clones alone and is incomplete. The data contain approximately 190,000 clones, 80% to 85% of them singletons. Regarding donors, all were healthy bone marrow donors. This sequence was found in a man aged 35 to 55 in good health and CMV-seropositive. Sequenced sample: PBMCs.

In DNA form, the CDR3 reads TGCGCCAGCAGCCAAGAATCATCTTTCGGTTCACCCCTCCACTTT. This translates into CASSQESSFGSPLHF. This chain joins TRBV4-1 and TRBJ1-6; D unclear. The V and J ends lost 0 bases and 9 bases respectively, with 12 bases between them. CDR1 is MGHRA, CDR2 YSYEKL, per germline. The length of the CDR3 is 15 residues.